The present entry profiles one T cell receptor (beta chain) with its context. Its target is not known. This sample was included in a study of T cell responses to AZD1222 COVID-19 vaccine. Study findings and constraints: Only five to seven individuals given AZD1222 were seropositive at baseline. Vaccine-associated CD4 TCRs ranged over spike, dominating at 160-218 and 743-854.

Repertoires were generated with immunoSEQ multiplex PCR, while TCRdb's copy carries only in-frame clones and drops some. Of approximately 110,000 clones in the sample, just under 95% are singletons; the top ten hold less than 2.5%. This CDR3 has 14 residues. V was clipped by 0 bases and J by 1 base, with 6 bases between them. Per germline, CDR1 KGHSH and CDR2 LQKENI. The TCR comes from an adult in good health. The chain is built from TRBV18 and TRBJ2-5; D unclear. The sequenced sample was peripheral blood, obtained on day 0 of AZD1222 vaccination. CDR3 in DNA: TGTGCCAGCTCACCACCGCGGCCCCAAGAGACCCAGTACTTC. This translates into CASSPPRPQETQYF.